The TCR beta chain under discussion was sequenced for a study of post-analysis software for immune sequencing data. Study results and caveats: The study found significantly lower normalized Chao1 diversity in multiple sclerosis patients than in controls. F-measure co-clustering was strong for batch-matched samples. Controls had lower frequencies than patients of roughly five TRBV segments, which included TRBV5-6, TRBV5-1 and TRBV20-1.

The authors incorporated unique molecular identifiers into the TCR beta cDNA libraries. The yield from roughly 1 to 10 million T cells was roughly 500,000 cDNA molecules in total. TCRdb ran MiXCR on the PCR reads and lists one entry per CDR3 protein. The data show about 200,000 distinct CDR3 sequences, 29% seen once. This clonotype has a count of ten or more. The antigen remains undetermined. This CDR3 is built from 16 residues. The germline V and J ends were trimmed by 0 bases and 7 bases, with 19 bases remaining between them. Germline-derived CDR1 and CDR2 are SGHRS and YFSETQ. The sequencing input was blood. The genes are TRBV5-1 and TRBJ1-2, with D perhaps TRBD1 (5 bases). This sequence was found in a girl aged 2 to 17 with multiple sclerosis. The CDR3 loop is CASSLVVGEGDGGYTF. The CDR3 DNA follows: TGCGCCAGCAGCTTGGTGGTGGGCGAAGGGGACGGTGGCTACACCTTC.